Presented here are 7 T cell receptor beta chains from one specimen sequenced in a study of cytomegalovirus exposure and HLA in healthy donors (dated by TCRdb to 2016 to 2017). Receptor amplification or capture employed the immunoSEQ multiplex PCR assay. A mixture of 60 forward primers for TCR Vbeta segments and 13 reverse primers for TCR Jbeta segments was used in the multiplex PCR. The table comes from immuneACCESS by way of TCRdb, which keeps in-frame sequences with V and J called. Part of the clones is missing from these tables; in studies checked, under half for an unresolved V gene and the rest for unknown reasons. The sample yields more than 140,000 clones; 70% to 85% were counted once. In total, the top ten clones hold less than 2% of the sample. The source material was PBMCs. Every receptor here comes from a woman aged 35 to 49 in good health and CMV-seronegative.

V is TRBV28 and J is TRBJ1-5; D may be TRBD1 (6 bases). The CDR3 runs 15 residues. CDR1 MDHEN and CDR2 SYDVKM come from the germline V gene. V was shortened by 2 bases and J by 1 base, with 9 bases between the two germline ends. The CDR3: CASSLRGGSNQPQHF. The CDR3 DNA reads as TGTGCCAGCAGTTTACGGGGGGGCAGCAATCAGCCCCAGCATTTT.

The CDR3 loop is CASTFMLPVGTEGDTQYF. The CDR3 coding sequence is TGCGCCAGCACCTTTATGCTCCCAGTAGGTACGGAGGGAGATACGCAGTATTTT. The J gene is TRBJ2-3, the V gene TRBV4-3; the D gene is possibly TRBD2 (6 bases). CDR3 length: 18 residues. Germline-derived CDR1 and CDR2 are LGHNA and YSLEER. V gave up 7 bases and J gave up 5 bases, with 28 bases separating them.

Written as DNA, the CDR3 is TGTGCCAGCAGCCAAGGTCTATTTAATCAGCCCCAGCATTTT. It encodes CASSQGLFNQPQHF. V gene TRBV14 combines with J gene TRBJ1-5, with no clear D. The CDR3 extends over 14 amino acids. The germline V gene has CDR1 SGHDN and CDR2 FVKESK. V lost 1 base to trimming and J lost 4 bases, with 8 bases between them.

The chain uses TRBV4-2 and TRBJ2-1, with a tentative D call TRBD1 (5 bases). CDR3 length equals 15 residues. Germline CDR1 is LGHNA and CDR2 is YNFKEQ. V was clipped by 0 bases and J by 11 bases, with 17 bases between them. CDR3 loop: CASSQEESFRVQQFF. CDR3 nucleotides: TGTGCCAGCAGCCAAGAAGAGTCGTTCAGGGTCCAGCAGTTCTTC.

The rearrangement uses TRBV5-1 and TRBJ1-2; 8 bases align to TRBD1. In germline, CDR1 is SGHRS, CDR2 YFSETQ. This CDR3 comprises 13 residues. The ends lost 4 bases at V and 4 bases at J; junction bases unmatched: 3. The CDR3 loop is CASSRDRGYGYTF. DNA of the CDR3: TGCGCCAGCAGCCGAGACAGGGGCTATGGCTACACCTTC.

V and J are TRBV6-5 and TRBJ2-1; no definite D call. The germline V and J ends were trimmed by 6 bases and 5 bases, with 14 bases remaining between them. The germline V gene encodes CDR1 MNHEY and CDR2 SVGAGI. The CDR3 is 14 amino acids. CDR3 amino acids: CASSHDIGHNEQFF. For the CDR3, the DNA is TGTGCCAGCAGCCACGATATTGGGCACAATGAGCAGTTCTTC.

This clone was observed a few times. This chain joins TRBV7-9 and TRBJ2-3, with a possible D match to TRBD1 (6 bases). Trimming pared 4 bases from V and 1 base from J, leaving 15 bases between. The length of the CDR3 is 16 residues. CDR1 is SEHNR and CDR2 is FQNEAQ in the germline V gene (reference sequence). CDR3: CASSSRVDSRTDTQYF. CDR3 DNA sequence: TGTGCCAGCAGCTCTAGGGTGGACAGTCGCACAGATACGCAGTATTTT. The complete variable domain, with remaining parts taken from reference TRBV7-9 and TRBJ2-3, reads DTGVSQNPRHKITKRGQNVTFRCDPISEHNRLYWYRQTLGQGPEFLTYFQNEAQLEKSRLLSDRFSAERPKGSFSTLEIQRTEQGDSAMYLCASSSRVDSRTDTQYFGPGTRLTVL.